This T cell receptor beta chain was sequenced during a study of molecular identifiers for immune sequencing clone quantification. About the study: RNA from 20,000 or 100,000 naive CD8 cells was split five ways in replicates, with four sequenced.

MiXCR, applied by TCRdb to the PCR reads, yields one record per CDR3 protein. The data show over 300,000 distinct CDR3 sequences, roughly 23% seen once. This clonotype was detected ten times or more. Construction of naive CD8 libraries employed roughly 19,000 to 1,100,000 sorted cells together with 10%, 30% or 50% RNA. The CDR3 runs 17 residues. Germline assignment: CDR1 KGHSH and CDR2 LQKENI. Trimming removed 1 base from V and 1 base from J; junction bases left unmatched: 8. The rearrangement joins TRBV18 to TRBJ2-3; 7 bases line up with TRBD2. Sequences were obtained from naive CD8+ T cells from blood, with Jurkat cell RNA spiked in. The subset here: FACS-sorted CD8+CD4-CCR7+CD45RA+ naive T cells. The receptor comes from a human donor in good health. Some libraries in this study had Jurkat cell RNA spiked in. CDR3 in DNA: TGTGCCAGCTCACCACTGATCGCGGGGGAAGGCACAGATACGCAGTATTTT. This translates into CASSPLIAGEGTDTQYF.